The 12 T cell receptor beta chains in this list originate from one sample, sequenced in a study of CD8+CD57+ T cells in acquired aplastic anemia. Before being chosen for sequencing, patients had shown CD8+CD57+ cell expansion by flow cytometry. According to the study, genomic DNA was the template for TCR beta VDJ and CDR3 profiling. TCRdb re-called the reads with MiXCR, one entry per CDR3 protein. The table includes about 180,000 distinct CDR3 sequences, roughly 50% detected once. The sample taken for sequencing was sorted CD4+, CD8+, or CD8+CD57+ T cells (not recorded which) from PBMCs. Source of these receptors: a human donor with aplastic anemia.

Notes on this clonotype: Its ends do not fully match the called genes, so a read error is possible. The rearrangement joins TRBV24-1 to TRBJ2-7; D gene ambiguous. The CDR3 has 14 residues. Germline CDR1 reads KGHDR; CDR2 reads SFDVKD. In DNA, the CDR3 is TGTGTCACCAGTGATTTGCTGGAGCCCTATGAGCAGTACTTC. It specifies CVTSDLLEPYEQYF.

This rearrangement joins TRBV20-1 to TRBJ2-1, with 9 positions matching TRBD2. CDR1 DFQATT and CDR2 SNEGSKA come from the germline V gene (reference sequence). The J segment lost 8 bases and the V segment lost 0 bases, leaving 5 bases of the junction unmatched. This CDR3 comprises 14 residues. The DNA for the CDR3 is TGCAGTGCTAGAGATCCTAGCGGGGCGGATGAGCAGTTCTTC. Protein: CSARDPSGADEQFF.

The chain joins TRBV5-1 to TRBJ1-2, with 7 bases lining up with TRBD1. There are 13 residues in the CDR3. Germline trimming cut 4 bases from V and 5 bases from J; bases unmatched to any gene: 5. The germline CDR1 and CDR2 sequences are SGHRS and YFSETQ. The CDR3 DNA sequence: TGCGCCAGCAGCGAGGACAGGCCGTATGGCTACACCTTC. Amino acids: CASSEDRPYGYTF. The variable domain in full, completed from reference TRBV5-1 and TRBJ1-2, reads KAGVTQTPRYLIKTRGQQVTLSCSPISGHRSVSWYQQTPGQGLQFLFEYFSETQRNKGNFPGRFSGRQFSNSRSEMNVSTLELGDSALYLCASSEDRPYGYTFGSGTRLTVV.

In this sample, this clonotype turned up many times. The V call is TRBV4-3, the J call TRBJ2-3; TRBD2 agrees at 9 bases. Germline CDR1 reads LGHNA; CDR2 reads YSLEER. The junction had 4 bases not matched to a gene; V was cut back by 1 base and J by 2 bases. This CDR3 contains 16 residues. CDR3: CASSQVAGGLTDTQYF. CDR3 coding DNA: TGCGCCAGCAGCCAAGTGGCGGGGGGGCTCACAGATACGCAGTATTTT.

This clonotype was seen repeatedly, ten times or more. This sequence joins TRBV5-1 and TRBJ2-7; 8 nucleotides match TRBD1. There are 15 residues in the CDR3. V shed 0 bases, J shed 7 bases, and the junction held 9 bases outside the gene matches. Germline V lookup: CDR1 SGHRS, CDR2 YFSETQ. CDR3 in amino acids: CASSLALDRVREQYF. CDR3 coding DNA: TGCGCCAGCAGCTTGGCTTTGGACAGGGTGAGGGAGCAGTACTTC. Complete variable domain (other parts from reference TRBV5-1 and TRBJ2-7): KAGVTQTPRYLIKTRGQQVTLSCSPISGHRSVSWYQQTPGQGLQFLFEYFSETQRNKGNFPGRFSGRQFSNSRSEMNVSTLELGDSALYLCASSLALDRVREQYFGPGTRLTVT.

The rearrangement links TRBV29-1 to TRBJ2-7; D is unresolved. V lost 6 bases and J 0 bases, leaving 9 bases between the germline ends. From germline, CDR1 is SQVTM and CDR2 ANQGSEA. The CDR3 sequence is 12 residues long. The CDR3, as DNA: TGCAGCGTAGCGCCGAGCTCCTACGAGCAGTACTTC. Protein: CSVAPSSYEQYF.

This clonotype was counted ten times or more. The chain links TRBV7-6 to TRBJ2-2, with a weak D call TRBD2 (5 bases). Germline CDR1 is SGHVS and CDR2 is FNYEAQ. The length of the CDR3 is 16 residues. V lost 5 bases and J lost 4, with 17 bases in between. As DNA, the CDR3 is TGTGCCAGCAGCCAAGACTCCCTAGCCTCCACCGGGGAGCTGTTTTTT. As protein: CASSQDSLASTGELFF.

This rearrangement joins TRBV29-1 to TRBJ2-3; TRBD2 agrees at 9 bases. This CDR3 spans 15 amino acids. Germline V gene sequence: CDR1 SQVTM, CDR2 ANQGSEA. The V segment lost 6 bases and the J segment 6 bases; nucleotides outside the gene matches: 13. The CDR3 sequence is CSVTKRGGGGDTQYF. In DNA, the CDR3 is TGCAGCGTGACCAAGCGCGGGGGGGGGGGGGATACGCAGTATTTT.

The genes are TRBV14 and TRBJ1-1; D call uncertain. V was cut by 5 bases and J by 3 bases, with 10 bases left in between. Germline values: CDR1 SGHDN, CDR2 FVKESK. This CDR3 has 13 residues. The DNA of the CDR3 is TGTGCCAGCAGCGTAGCCGGCTACACTGAAGCTTTCTTT. Its protein is CASSVAGYTEAFF. The full variable domain, with the rest looked up from reference TRBV14 and TRBJ1-1, is EAGVTQFPSHSVIEKGQTVTLRCDPISGHDNLYWYRRVMGKEIKFLLHFVKESKQDESGMPNNRFLAERTGGTYSTLKVQPAELEDSGVYFCASSVAGYTEAFFGQGTRLTVV.

The chain couples TRBV5-4 to TRBJ1-4; a possible D gene is TRBD1 (6 bases). The CDR3 length is 15 residues. Germline assignment: CDR1 SGHNT and CDR2 YYREEE (reference sequence). V shed 4 bases and J shed 1 base, with 11 bases lying between them. CDR3: CASSGGPRTNEKLFF. The DNA of the CDR3 is TGTGCCAGCAGCGGGGGGCCCAGAACTAATGAAAAACTGTTTTTT.

Points on this clonotype: An end of the junction does not agree with germline; a read error may underlie this. The rearrangement links TRBV6-5 to TRBJ2-7; D is ambiguous. The CDR3 consists of 12 residues. Germline CDR1 and CDR2: MNHEY and SVGAGI. The CDR3 bases are TGTGCCAGCAGTTACCCCCTCGGCGAGCAGCACTTC. This codes for CASSYPLGEQHF.

This chain uses TRBV19 with TRBJ1-1, with a possible D match to TRBD1 (5 bases). The V and J ends lost 9 bases and 3 bases respectively, with 14 bases between them. The length of the CDR3 is 13 residues. Looked up from germline, CDR1 is LNHDA and CDR2 is SQIVND (reference sequence). CDR3 amino acids: CASRDSEYTEAFF. CDR3 coding DNA: TGTGCCAGCAGGGACTCCGAATACACTGAAGCTTTCTTT.